This TCR beta chain was recovered during a study of OX40 agonist ivuxolimab in advanced cancers. Regarding the research as a whole: The costimulatory receptor OX40 (CD134) was targeted by ivuxolimab, a fully human IgG2 agonistic monoclonal antibody. Intravenous ivuxolimab was administered to patients every 2 weeks at six dose levels: 0.01, 0.1, 0.3, 1.5, 3 and 10 mg/kg. The point of sequencing TCRbeta in the periphery was to test whether ivuxolimab changed TCR sequence diversity and drove clonal T-cell expansion. Patients were allowed to have had prior anti-PD-1, anti-PD-L1 or anti-CTLA-4 therapy, and around 40% of the dose-escalation patients had previously received checkpoint inhibitors. Of the roughly 50 dose-escalation patients, hepatocellular carcinoma was present in about 20, melanoma in approximately 15, renal cell carcinoma in 9 and head and neck cancer in 9. In the dose-escalation cohort, over 65% of patients were male, and the mean age was approximately 60 years, with a range of about 23 to 80. The paper describes the monotherapy dose-escalation part (N of about 55 patients) of the phase I trial of ivuxolimab. Three dose-escalation patients achieved partial responses, one with hepatocellular carcinoma and two with cutaneous melanoma.

Study-level results and caveats: Low levels of normalized T-cell clonal expansion were also seen in some patients who did not respond. At doses from 0.1 to 3.0 mg/kg, clonal expansion was seen in both CD4+ and CD8+ blood T cells between baseline and week 6. After ivuxolimab, expanded clones were on average more numerous among CD8+ T cells than among CD4+ T cells. In partial responders in the 0.1-3.0 mg/kg groups, normalized peripheral clonal expansion was found to be among the lowest, especially among CD8+ T cells. The antigen specificity of the clonally expanded peripheral T cells was not determined.

The CDR3 runs 14 amino acids, cysteine and phenylalanine included. Only the CDR3 portion is preserved as DNA: 42 bases, with reading frame beginning at the first base. Trimming accounts for 7 bases at V and 2 bases at J, while the number of junction bases matched to no gene is 3. Looking up the germline V gene (reference sequence) yields CDR1 MNHEY and CDR2 SMNVEV. Remarks on this clone: There is no known antigen for this receptor. Per-nucleotide qualities are absent, and no much larger clonotype sits a single base away.

The trial excluded patients who had a history of autoimmune disease or who were on systemic immunosuppression. Peripheral blood for TCR sequencing was collected from all dose cohorts at baseline, on cycle 4 day 1, and on cycle 7 day 1. Samples came from an open-label, multicenter, first-in-human phase I dose-escalation trial of ivuxolimab. The trial enrolled adults with locally advanced or metastatic head and neck squamous cell, hepatocellular, melanoma or renal cell carcinoma. CD4+ and CD8+ T cells were sorted separately from peripheral blood before TCR sequencing. To sequence the TCRbeta CDR3 region, genomic DNA was isolated from the sorted cells. TCRbeta CDR3 regions were sequenced using the immunoSEQ Assay. The table was pulled from immuneACCESS by TCRdb, which kept in-frame rearrangements only. Such tables lose some clones; where checked, under half of the loss comes from unresolved V genes, and the rest has no known cause. The sample table records tens of thousands of clones; approximately 89% of these occur just once. 0.15% to 0.2% of the sample is held by the ten biggest clonotypes.

The clonotype comes from an adult with an advanced solid tumor such as melanoma, head and neck, liver or kidney cancer. The V and J segments used are TRBV27 and TRBJ1-5; 9 bases in between match TRBD1. Here the sequenced sample was CD4+ or CD8+ T cells sorted from blood, taken in a trial of the OX40 agonist ivuxolimab. The CDR3 has the sequence CASKGTGRNQPQHF. The bases read TGTGCCAGCAAGGGGACAGGGCGCAATCAGCCCCAGCATTTT.